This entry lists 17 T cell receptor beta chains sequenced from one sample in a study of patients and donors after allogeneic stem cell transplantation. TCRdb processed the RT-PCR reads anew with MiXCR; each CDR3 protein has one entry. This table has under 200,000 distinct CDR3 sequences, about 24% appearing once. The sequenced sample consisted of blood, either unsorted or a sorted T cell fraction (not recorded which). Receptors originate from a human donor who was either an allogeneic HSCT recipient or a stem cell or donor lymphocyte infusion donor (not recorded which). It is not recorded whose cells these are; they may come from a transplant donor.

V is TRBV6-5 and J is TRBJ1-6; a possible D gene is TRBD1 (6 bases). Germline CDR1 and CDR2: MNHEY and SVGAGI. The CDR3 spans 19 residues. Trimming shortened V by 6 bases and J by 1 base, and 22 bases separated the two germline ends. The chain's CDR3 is CASSRQEPGVGSYNSPLHF. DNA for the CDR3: TGTGCCAGCAGCCGCCAAGAACCAGGGGTGGGGTCCTATAATTCACCCCTCCACTTT.

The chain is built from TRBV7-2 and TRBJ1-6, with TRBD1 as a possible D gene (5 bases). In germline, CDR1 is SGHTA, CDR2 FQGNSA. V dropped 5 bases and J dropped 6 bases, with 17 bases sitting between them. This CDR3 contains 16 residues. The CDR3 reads CASSPFGRQTNSPLHF. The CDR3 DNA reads TGTGCCAGCAGCCCTTTCGGTAGACAGACTAATTCACCCCTCCACTTT. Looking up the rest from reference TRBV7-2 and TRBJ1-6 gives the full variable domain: GAGVSQSPSNKVTEKGKDVELRCDPISGHTALYWYRQSLGQGLEFLIYFQGNSAPDKSGLPSDRFSAERTGGSVSTLTIQRTQQEDSAVYLCASSPFGRQTNSPLHFGNGTRLTVT.

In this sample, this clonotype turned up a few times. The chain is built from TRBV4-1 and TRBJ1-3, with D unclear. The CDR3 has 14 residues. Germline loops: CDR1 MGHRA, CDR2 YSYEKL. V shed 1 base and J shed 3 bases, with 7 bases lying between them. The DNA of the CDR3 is TGCGCCAGCAGCCAAGTTTCCAGTGGAAACACCATATATTTT. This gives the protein CASSQVSSGNTIYF.

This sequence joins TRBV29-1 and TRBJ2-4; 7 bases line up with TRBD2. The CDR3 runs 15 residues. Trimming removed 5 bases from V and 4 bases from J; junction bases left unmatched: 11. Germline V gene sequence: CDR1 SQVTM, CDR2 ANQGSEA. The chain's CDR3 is CSVRGETDVKNIQYF. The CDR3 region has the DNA TGCAGCGTTCGGGGGGAGACAGACGTTAAAAACATTCAGTACTTC.

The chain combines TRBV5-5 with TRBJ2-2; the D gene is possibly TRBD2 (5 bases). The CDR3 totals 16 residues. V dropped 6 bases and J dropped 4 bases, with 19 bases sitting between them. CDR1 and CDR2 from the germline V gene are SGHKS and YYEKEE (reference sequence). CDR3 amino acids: CASTTFEGSGTGELFF. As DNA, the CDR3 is TGTGCCAGCACCACGTTTGAGGGTAGTGGCACCGGGGAGCTGTTTTTT.

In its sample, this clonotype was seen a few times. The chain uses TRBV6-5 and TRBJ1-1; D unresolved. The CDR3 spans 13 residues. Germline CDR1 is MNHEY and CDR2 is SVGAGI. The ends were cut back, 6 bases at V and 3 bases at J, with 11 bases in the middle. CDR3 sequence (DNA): TGTGCCAGCAGCCCCATGGTGGACACTGAAGCTTTCTTT. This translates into CASSPMVDTEAFF.

CDR3 in amino acids: CSVERQAAGETQYF. CDR3 DNA: TGCAGCGTTGAGAGGCAGGCCGCGGGGGAGACCCAGTACTTC. The rearrangement uses TRBV29-1 and TRBJ2-5; D may be TRBD2 (6 bases). There are 14 residues in the CDR3. Trimming took off 3 bases at V and 5 bases at J, with 16 bases between the two ends. From germline, CDR1 is SQVTM and CDR2 ANQGSEA.

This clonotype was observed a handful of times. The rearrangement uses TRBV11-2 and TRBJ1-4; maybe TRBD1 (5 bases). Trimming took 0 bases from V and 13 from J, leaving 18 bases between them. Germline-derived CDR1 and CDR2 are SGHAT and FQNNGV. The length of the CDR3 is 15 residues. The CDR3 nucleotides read TGTGCCAGCAGCTTAGATCCCGGACATCCACTCGGACTGTTTTTT. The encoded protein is CASSLDPGHPLGLFF. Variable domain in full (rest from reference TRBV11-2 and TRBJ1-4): EAGVAQSPRYKIIEKRQSVAFWCNPISGHATLYWYQQILGQGPKLLIQFQNNGVVDDSQLPKDRFSAERLKGVDSTLKIQPAKLEDSAVYLCASSLDPGHPLGLFFGSGTQLSVL.

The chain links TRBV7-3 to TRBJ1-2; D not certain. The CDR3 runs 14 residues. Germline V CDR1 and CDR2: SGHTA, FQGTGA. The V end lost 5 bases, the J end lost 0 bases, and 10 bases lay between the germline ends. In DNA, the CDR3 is TGTGCCAGCAGCCTCGCCCGAGCTAACTATGGCTACACCTTC. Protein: CASSLARANYGYTF.

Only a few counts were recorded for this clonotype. As DNA, the CDR3 is TGCAGTGCTAGCGATAGATTTGAAGCTTTCTTT. Encoded protein: CSASDRFEAFF. The rearrangement uses TRBV20-1 and TRBJ1-1; no firm D call. The V end was cut by 3 bases, the J end by 7 bases, with 9 bases between. The V gene's germline CDR1 is DFQATT and CDR2 SNEGSKA (reference sequence). The CDR3 is made up of 11 amino acids.

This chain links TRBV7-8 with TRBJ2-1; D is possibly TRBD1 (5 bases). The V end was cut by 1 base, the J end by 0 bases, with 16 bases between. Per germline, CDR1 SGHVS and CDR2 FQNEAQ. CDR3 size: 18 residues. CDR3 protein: CASSLGRRGHSSYNEQFF. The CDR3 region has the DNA TGTGCCAGCAGCTTAGGGAGAAGAGGACATAGCTCCTACAATGAGCAGTTCTTC.

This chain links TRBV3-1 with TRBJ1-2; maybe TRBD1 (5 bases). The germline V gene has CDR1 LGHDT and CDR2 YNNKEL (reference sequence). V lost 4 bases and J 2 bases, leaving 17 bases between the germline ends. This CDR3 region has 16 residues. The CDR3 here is CASSRVGQTTNYGYTF. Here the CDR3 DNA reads TGTGCCAGCAGCCGAGTAGGACAAACAACCAACTATGGCTACACCTTC. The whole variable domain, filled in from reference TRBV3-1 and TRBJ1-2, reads DTAVSQTPKYLVTQMGNDKSIKCEQNLGHDTMYWYKQDSKKFLKIMFSYNNKELIINETVPNRFSPKSPDKAHLNLHINSLELGDSAVYFCASSRVGQTTNYGYTFGSGTRLTVV.

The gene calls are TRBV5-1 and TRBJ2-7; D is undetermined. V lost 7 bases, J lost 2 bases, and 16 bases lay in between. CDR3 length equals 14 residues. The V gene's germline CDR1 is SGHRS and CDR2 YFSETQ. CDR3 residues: CASSLGILTYEQYF. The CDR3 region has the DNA TGCGCCAGCTCCCTAGGTATCCTTACCTACGAGCAGTACTTC.

The CDR3 DNA reads as TGTGCCAGCAGCCTACCCAACACTGAAGCTTTCTTT. Protein: CASSLPNTEAFF. The chain recombines TRBV6-6 with TRBJ1-1; no clear D gene. In germline, CDR1 is MNHNY, CDR2 SVGAGI (reference sequence). Trimming left V 6 bases short and J 2 bases short, with 7 bases between. The CDR3 has 12 amino acids.

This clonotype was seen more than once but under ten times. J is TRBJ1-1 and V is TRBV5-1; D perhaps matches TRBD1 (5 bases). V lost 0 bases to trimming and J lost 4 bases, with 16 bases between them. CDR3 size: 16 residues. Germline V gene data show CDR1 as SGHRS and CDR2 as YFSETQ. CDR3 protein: CASSLGVWRGRTEAFF. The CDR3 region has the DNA TGCGCCAGCAGCTTGGGAGTGTGGCGGGGCCGCACTGAAGCTTTCTTT. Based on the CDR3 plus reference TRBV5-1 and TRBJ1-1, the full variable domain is KAGVTQTPRYLIKTRGQQVTLSCSPISGHRSVSWYQQTPGQGLQFLFEYFSETQRNKGNFPGRFSGRQFSNSRSEMNVSTLELGDSALYLCASSLGVWRGRTEAFFGQGTRLTVV.

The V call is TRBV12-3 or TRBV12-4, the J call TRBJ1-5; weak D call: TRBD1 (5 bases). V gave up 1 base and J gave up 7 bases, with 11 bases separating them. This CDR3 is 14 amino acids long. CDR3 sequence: CASSLEGRKQPQHF. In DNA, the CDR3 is TGTGCCAGCAGTTTAGAGGGGAGAAAGCAGCCCCAGCATTTT.

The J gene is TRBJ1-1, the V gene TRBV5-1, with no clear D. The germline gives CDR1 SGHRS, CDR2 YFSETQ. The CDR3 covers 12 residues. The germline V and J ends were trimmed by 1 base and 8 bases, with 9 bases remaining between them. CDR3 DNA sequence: TGCGCCAGCAGCTTGAATCGGCGGGAAGCTTTCTTT. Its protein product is CASSLNRREAFF.